The clone carrying this TCR beta chain has more than one count but fewer than ten. The J segment lost 0 bases and the V segment lost 2 bases, leaving 12 bases of the junction unmatched. CDR1 is KGHDR, CDR2 SFDVKD, per germline. The CDR3 is 21 residues long. This sample stems from a study of blood T cell repertoires in COVID-19. Study as a whole: Both acute and convalescent COVID-19 samples were obtained from the United States, Italy and Spain. PBMCs, B-cell-depleted T cells, or T cells provided the cDNA or gDNA that made up the material.

As handled by the study authors: By means of reference gene primer amplification, nucleated cell counts were estimated. Produced via immunoSEQ multiplex PCR; TCRdb's table is partial and in-frame only. For V, J and clone size, that table is used; D and trimming come from the DNA. The sample yields 200,000 to 250,000 clones, over 75% seen once. This sequence originates from a human donor in a cohort sampled during active COVID-19. The chain recombines TRBV24-1 with TRBJ2-1, with 13 nucleotides matching TRBD2. The specimen sequenced was peripheral blood. The CDR3 is CATSDSPVTSGRPTSYNEQFF. CDR3 nucleotides: TGTGCCACCAGTGATTCCCCGGTGACTAGCGGGAGGCCGACCTCCTACAATGAGCAGTTCTTC.